The rows below give T cell receptor beta chains drawn from one sample of a study of response to subunit inactivated influenza vaccine. Via MiXCR, TCRdb re-called the RT-PCR reads, giving one row per CDR3 protein. In the table there are around 710,000 distinct CDR3 sequences, roughly 14% of which are singletons. The sequencing here drew on PBMCs from blood, taken about 14 days before vaccination. Receptors were obtained from a man in his forties or fifties who received an inactivated influenza vaccine. Each CDR3 is given with its conserved first and last residue. D genes are given only for firm matches. Clone size is given for some rows only: seen once, a few or many times, or a class if the clone is expanded.

clone_size d_call j_call v_call cdr3_aa cdr3_nt
- - TRBJ2-3 TRBV13 CASSALSTDTQYF TGTGCCAGCAGTGCCCTTAGCACAGATACGCAGTATTTT
- - TRBJ2-7 TRBV14 CASSNLLVGGEQYF TGTGCCAGCAGCAACCTACTGGTTGGGGGGGAGCAGTACTTC
- - TRBJ2-4 TRBV28 CASSLLVTLDLAKNIQYF TGTGCCAGCAGTTTATTGGTCACCTTAGATTTAGCCAAAAACATTCAGTACTTC
many - TRBJ2-5 TRBV7-2 CASTLGTETQYF TGTGCCAGCACCTTAGGGACAGAGACCCAGTACTTC
few - TRBJ2-5 TRBV20-1 CSAKEWQQETQYF TGCAGTGCAAAGGAGTGGCAGCAAGAGACCCAGTACTTC
few - TRBJ2-5 TRBV7-2 CASSIREGLVQETQYF TGTGCCAGCAGCATTAGAGAGGGGCTGGTCCAAGAGACCCAGTACTTC
many TRBD1 TRBJ2-1 TRBV5-1 CASTRDREYNEQFF TGCGCCAGTACCCGGGACAGGGAGTACAATGAGCAGTTCTTC
many - TRBJ1-1 TRBV20-1 CSASYTGTAEAFF TGCAGTGCTAGTTACACAGGGACCGCTGAAGCTTTCTTT
many - TRBJ2-1 TRBV7-8 CASSGIRGLARNNEQFF TGTGCCAGCAGCGGGATCCGAGGACTCGCACGCAACAATGAGCAGTTCTTC
few TRBD2 TRBJ2-3 TRBV24-1 CATSPLGRVAAQYF TGTGCCACCAGCCCCTTAGGGAGGGTAGCTGCGCAGTATTTT
many TRBD2 TRBJ2-5 TRBV28 CASSLGGSGRRETQYF TGTGCCAGCAGTTTGGGTGGTAGCGGGAGACGGGAGACCCAGTACTTC
few - TRBJ1-1 TRBV5-1 CASSAGAGAEAFF TGCGCCAGCAGCGCCGGGGCCGGGGCTGAAGCTTTCTTT
- - TRBJ1-6 TRBV20-1 CSARDHRKSLYNSPLHF TGCAGTGCTAGAGATCATCGGAAGAGCCTCTATAATTCACCCCTCCACTTT
many TRBD1 TRBJ1-2 TRBV10-3 CAISGTGLGYTF TGTGCCATCAGCGGGACAGGGCTAGGCTACACCTTC
- - TRBJ2-2 TRBV4-3 CASSQVSLTGELFF TGCGCCAGCAGCCAAGTTTCCCTCACCGGGGAGCTGTTTTTT
many - TRBJ2-1 TRBV12-3/TRBV12-4 CASTYPQAQNNEQFF TGTGCCAGCACTTACCCGCAGGCCCAAAACAATGAGCAGTTCTTC
few TRBD1 TRBJ2-3 TRBV18 CASSPWQGAQADTQYF TGTGCCAGCTCACCATGGCAGGGGGCGCAGGCAGATACGCAGTATTTT
few - TRBJ1-2 TRBV20-1 CSALQGGGYTF TGCAGTGCTCTACAGGGAGGTGGCTACACCTTC
many - TRBJ1-5 TRBV10-3 CAISRTEEDQPQHF TGTGCCATCAGTCGTACAGAGGAGGATCAGCCCCAGCATTTT
- TRBD1 TRBJ2-2 TRBV19 CASSILGRGLGTGELFF TGTGCCAGTAGTATTCTGGGCAGGGGGCTGGGCACCGGGGAGCTGTTTTTT
- - TRBJ2-5 TRBV3-1 CASSQAGRGETQYF TGTGCCAGCAGCCAAGCGGGACGCGGAGAGACCCAGTACTTC
few TRBD1 TRBJ1-1 TRBV7-9 CASTNRGITEAFF TGTGCCAGCACGAACAGGGGAATCACTGAAGCTTTCTTT
few - TRBJ1-4 TRBV29-1 CSVEVGGLNEKLFF TGCAGCGTGGAGGTTGGGGGATTGAATGAAAAACTGTTTTTT
few TRBD1 TRBJ2-5 TRBV5-1 CASSLALTGGLQETQYF TGCGCCAGCAGCTTGGCTCTAACAGGGGGCCTCCAAGAGACCCAGTACTTC
many - TRBJ2-7 TRBV15 CATSRDYSTGSYEQYF TGTGCCACCAGCAGAGATTACTCCACGGGTAGCTACGAGCAGTACTTC
- TRBD1 TRBJ2-1 TRBV5-1 CASSAGQVGNEQFF TGCGCCAGCAGCGCTGGACAGGTGGGCAATGAGCAGTTCTTC
- TRBD2 TRBJ2-1 TRBV2 CARNSGSSYNEQFF TGTGCCAGGAACAGCGGGAGCTCCTACAATGAGCAGTTCTTC
- TRBD2 TRBJ2-2 TRBV2 CAISLPSGTSVNTGELFF TGTGCCATCAGTTTGCCCTCTGGGACTAGCGTGAACACCGGGGAGCTGTTTTTT
- - TRBJ2-5 TRBV14 CASSQRKAVFGETQYF TGTGCCAGCAGCCAACGAAAGGCGGTATTCGGAGAGACCCAGTACTTC
- TRBD1 TRBJ2-5 TRBV7-2 CASSRRTGAQQETQYF TGTGCCAGCAGCCGAAGGACAGGGGCCCAACAAGAGACCCAGTACTTC
- - TRBJ2-7 TRBV5-1 CASSLEKSHEQYF TGCGCCAGCAGCTTGGAAAAGAGCCACGAGCAGTACTTC
once - TRBJ1-1 TRBV6-2/TRBV6-3 CASTLTGWDTEAFF TGTGCCAGCACCTTGACGGGATGGGACACTGAAGCTTTCTTT
many - TRBJ1-5 TRBV15 CATGSQGYSNQPQHF TGTGCCACCGGGTCCCAGGGTTATAGCAATCAGCCCCAGCATTTT
few - TRBJ2-7 TRBV29-1 CSVELTRTGEQYF TGCAGCGTTGAACTTACCCGAACGGGCGAGCAGTACTTC
- TRBD2 TRBJ2-3 TRBV5-1 CASSLTSGSDTQYF TGCGCCAGCAGCTTGACTAGCGGGTCAGATACGCAGTATTTT
- TRBD2 TRBJ2-3 TRBV3-1 CASSQGVAGATDTQYF TGTGCCAGCAGCCAAGGGGTAGCGGGGGCCACAGATACGCAGTATTTT
- - TRBJ2-1 TRBV28 CASSPRAPPTYNEQFF TGTGCCAGCTCCCCTAGGGCACCTCCGACCTACAATGAGCAGTTCTTC
few TRBD1 TRBJ1-1 TRBV20-1 CSVSSTGGRTEAFF TGCAGTGTCTCCTCGACAGGGGGCCGGACTGAAGCTTTCTTT
few TRBD1 TRBJ2-4 TRBV20-1 CSGAPRGRAKNIQYF TGCAGTGGAGCTCCCAGGGGGCGAGCCAAAAACATTCAGTACTTC
many TRBD1 TRBJ2-2 TRBV5-1 CASSRGQGYTGELFF TGCGCCAGCAGCCGGGGACAGGGGTACACCGGGGAGCTGTTTTTT
few - TRBJ2-2 TRBV12-3/TRBV12-4 CASSYRGGNGELFF TGTGCCAGCAGTTATAGGGGGGGGAACGGGGAGCTGTTTTTT
- - TRBJ1-5 TRBV6-2/TRBV6-3 CASSYMTDSSGSNQPQHF TGTGCCAGCAGTTATATGACAGACAGTAGCGGTAGCAATCAGCCCCAGCATTTT
- - TRBJ2-2 TRBV3-1 CASSRPRPGELFF TGTGCCAGCAGCCGCCCAAGGCCCGGGGAGCTGTTTTTT
few - TRBJ2-3 TRBV4-3 CASRKGPGDTQYF TGCGCCAGCCGGAAGGGGCCTGGAGATACGCAGTATTTT
- - TRBJ1-1 TRBV4-1 CASSQGAGANTEAFF TGCGCCAGCAGCCAAGGGGCAGGGGCAAACACTGAAGCTTTCTTT
few TRBD2 TRBJ2-1 TRBV5-1 CASSLTRGAVNEQFF TGCGCCAGCAGCTTGACGCGGGGGGCGGTAAATGAGCAGTTCTTC
few - TRBJ2-1 TRBV4-3 CASSQFNSVYNEQFF TGCGCCAGCAGCCAATTTAATAGCGTCTACAATGAGCAGTTCTTC
few TRBD1 TRBJ1-2 TRBV4-3 CASSQRTGGYTF TGCGCCAGCAGCCAGAGGACAGGGGGCTACACCTTC
- - TRBJ2-1 TRBV20-1 CSGDFSYNEQFF TGCAGTGGCGACTTCTCCTACAATGAGCAGTTCTTC
few TRBD2 TRBJ2-3 TRBV11-2 CASSLDSFLAGGQKTDTQYF TGTGCCAGCAGCTTAGATTCCTTCCTAGCGGGAGGCCAAAAGACAGATACGCAGTATTTT
few - TRBJ2-4 TRBV7-8 CASSPQVGVAKNIQYF TGTGCCAGCAGCCCCCAGGTGGGGGTAGCCAAAAACATTCAGTACTTC
- TRBD2 TRBJ2-5 TRBV7-6 CASSREGWETQYF TGTGCCAGCAGCCGGGAGGGGTGGGAGACCCAGTACTTC
- TRBD1 TRBJ1-5 TRBV6-2/TRBV6-3 CASRGTGRLNQPQHF TGTGCCAGCAGAGGGACAGGGAGGCTCAATCAGCCCCAGCATTTT
few - TRBJ2-6 TRBV2 CASSEAAGTGANVLTF TGTGCCAGCAGTGAAGCAGCGGGTACTGGGGCCAACGTCCTGACTTTC
- - TRBJ2-2 TRBV6-2/TRBV6-3 CASSYGGLQAGELFF TGTGCCAGCAGTTACGGCGGACTCCAGGCCGGGGAGCTGTTTTTT
many TRBD2 TRBJ2-1 TRBV20-1 CSARGLAEYNEQFF TGCAGTGCTAGGGGGCTAGCGGAATACAATGAGCAGTTCTTC
few TRBD2 TRBJ2-1 TRBV18 CASSPPLAGVSNEQFF TGTGCCAGTTCACCACCCCTAGCGGGAGTTAGCAATGAGCAGTTCTTC
many TRBD2 TRBJ2-1 TRBV7-9 CASSLRGLAASYNEQFF TGTGCCAGCAGCTTACGAGGACTAGCGGCATCCTACAATGAGCAGTTCTTC